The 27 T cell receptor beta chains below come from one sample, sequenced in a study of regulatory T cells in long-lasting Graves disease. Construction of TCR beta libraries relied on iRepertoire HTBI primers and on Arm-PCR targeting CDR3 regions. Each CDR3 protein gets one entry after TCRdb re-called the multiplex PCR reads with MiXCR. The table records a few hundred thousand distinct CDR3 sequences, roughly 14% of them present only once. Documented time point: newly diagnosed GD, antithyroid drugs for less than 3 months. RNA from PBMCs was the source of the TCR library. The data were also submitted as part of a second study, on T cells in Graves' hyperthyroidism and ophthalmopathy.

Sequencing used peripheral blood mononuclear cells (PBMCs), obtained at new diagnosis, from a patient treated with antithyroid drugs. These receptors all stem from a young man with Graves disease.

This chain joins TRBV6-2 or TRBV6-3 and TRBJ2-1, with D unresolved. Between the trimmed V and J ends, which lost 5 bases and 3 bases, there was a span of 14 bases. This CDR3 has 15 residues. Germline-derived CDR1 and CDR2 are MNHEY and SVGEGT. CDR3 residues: CASSPFSSLYNEQFF. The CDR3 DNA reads TGTGCCAGCAGTCCCTTTAGCTCCCTCTACAATGAGCAGTTCTTC.

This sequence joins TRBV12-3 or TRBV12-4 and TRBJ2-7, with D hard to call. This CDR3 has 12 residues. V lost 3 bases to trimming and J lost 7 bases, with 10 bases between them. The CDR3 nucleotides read TGTGCCAGCAGTTTGGACCGTCGGGAGCAGTACTTC. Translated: CASSLDRREQYF.

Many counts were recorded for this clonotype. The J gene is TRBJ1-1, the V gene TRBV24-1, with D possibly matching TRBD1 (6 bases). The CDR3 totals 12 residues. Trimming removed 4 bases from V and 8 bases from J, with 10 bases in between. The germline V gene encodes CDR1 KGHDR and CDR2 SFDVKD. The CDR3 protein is CATSDRGHEAFF. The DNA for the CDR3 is TGTGCCACCAGTGACCGGGGACACGAAGCTTTCTTT.

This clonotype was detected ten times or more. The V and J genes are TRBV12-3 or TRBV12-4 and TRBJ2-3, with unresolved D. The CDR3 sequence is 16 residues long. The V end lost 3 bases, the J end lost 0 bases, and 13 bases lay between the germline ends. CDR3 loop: CASSFGRTDSTDTQYF. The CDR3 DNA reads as TGTGCCAGCAGTTTTGGGCGGACCGATAGCACAGATACGCAGTATTTT.

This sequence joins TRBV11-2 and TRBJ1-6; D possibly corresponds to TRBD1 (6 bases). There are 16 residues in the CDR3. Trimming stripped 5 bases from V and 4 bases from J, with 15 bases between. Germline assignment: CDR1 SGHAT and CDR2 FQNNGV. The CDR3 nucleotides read TGTGCCAGCAGCCCGGGACACGACGTTTATAATTCACCCCTCCACTTT. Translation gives CASSPGHDVYNSPLHF.

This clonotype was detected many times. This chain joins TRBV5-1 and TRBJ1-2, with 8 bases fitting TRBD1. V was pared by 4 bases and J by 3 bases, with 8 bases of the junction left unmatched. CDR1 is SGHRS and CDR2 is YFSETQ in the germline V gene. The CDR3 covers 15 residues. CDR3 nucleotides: TGCGCCAGCAGCACCGGGACAGGAAGATACTATGGCTACACCTTC. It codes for CASSTGTGRYYGYTF.

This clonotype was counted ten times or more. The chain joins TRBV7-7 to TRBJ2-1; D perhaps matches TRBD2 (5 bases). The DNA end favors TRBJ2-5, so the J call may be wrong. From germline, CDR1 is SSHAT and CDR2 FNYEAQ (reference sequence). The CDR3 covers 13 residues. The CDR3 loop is CASSPDAGETQYF. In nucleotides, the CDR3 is TGTGCCAGCAGCCCGGACGCGGGAGAGACCCAGTACTTC.

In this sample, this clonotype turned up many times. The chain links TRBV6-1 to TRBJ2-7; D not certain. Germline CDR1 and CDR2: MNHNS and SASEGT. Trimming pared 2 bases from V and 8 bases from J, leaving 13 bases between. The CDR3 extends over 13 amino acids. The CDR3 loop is CASSEIRTLKQYF. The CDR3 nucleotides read TGTGCCAGCAGTGAAATAAGGACCCTGAAGCAGTACTTC.

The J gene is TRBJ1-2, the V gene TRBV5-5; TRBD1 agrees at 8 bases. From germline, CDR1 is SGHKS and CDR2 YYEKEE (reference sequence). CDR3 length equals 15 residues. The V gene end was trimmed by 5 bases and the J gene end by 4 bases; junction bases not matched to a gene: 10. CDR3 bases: TGTGCCAGCAGTAACCTGGGACAGGCGATCTATGGCTACACCTTC. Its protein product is CASSNLGQAIYGYTF.

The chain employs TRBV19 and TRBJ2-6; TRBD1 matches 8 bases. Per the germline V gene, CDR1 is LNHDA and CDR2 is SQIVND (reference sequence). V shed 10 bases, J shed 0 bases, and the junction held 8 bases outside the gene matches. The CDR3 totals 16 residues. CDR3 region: CATRTGTSSGANVLTF. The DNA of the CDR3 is TGTGCCACCCGGACAGGGACAAGCTCTGGGGCCAACGTCCTGACTTTC.

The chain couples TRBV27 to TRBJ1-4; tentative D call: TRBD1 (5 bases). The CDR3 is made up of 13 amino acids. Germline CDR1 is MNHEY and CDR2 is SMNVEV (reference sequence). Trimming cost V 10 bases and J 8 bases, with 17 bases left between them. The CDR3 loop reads CATTSGGMEKLFF. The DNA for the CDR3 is TGTGCCACCACCTCGGGGGGAATGGAAAAACTGTTTTTT.

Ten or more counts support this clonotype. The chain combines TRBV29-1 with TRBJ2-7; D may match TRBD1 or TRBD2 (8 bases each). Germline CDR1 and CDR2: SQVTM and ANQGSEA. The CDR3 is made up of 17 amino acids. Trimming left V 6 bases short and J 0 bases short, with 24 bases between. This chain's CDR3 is CSVGRQGRGGISYEQYF. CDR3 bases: TGCAGCGTGGGTAGACAGGGGCGCGGGGGGATCTCCTACGAGCAGTACTTC.

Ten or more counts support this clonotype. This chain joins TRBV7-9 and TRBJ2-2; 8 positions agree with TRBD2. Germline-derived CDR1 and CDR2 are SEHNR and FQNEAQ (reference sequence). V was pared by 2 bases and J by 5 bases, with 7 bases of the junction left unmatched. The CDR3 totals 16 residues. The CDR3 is CASSLWPAGDTGELFF. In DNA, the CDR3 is TGTGCCAGCAGCTTATGGCCAGCGGGAGATACCGGGGAGCTGTTTTTT.

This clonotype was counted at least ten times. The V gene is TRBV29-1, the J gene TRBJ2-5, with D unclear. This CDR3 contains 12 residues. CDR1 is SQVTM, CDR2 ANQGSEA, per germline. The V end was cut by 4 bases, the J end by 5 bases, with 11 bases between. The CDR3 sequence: CSVVTLRETQYF. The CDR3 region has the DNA TGCAGCGTTGTTACGTTACGGGAGACCCAGTACTTC.

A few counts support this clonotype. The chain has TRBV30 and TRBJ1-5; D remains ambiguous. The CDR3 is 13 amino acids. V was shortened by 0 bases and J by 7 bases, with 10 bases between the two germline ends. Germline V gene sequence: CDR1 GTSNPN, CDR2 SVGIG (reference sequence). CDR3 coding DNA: TGTGCCTGGAGTGTAACGTCGAGGCAGCCCCAGCATTTT. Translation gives CAWSVTSRQPQHF.

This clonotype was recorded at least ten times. The CDR3 nucleotides are TGTGCCAGCAGCCGGACAGGGATTTCTTATTCACCCCTCCACTTT. It codes for CASSRTGISYSPLHF. The chain has TRBV12-3 or TRBV12-4 and TRBJ1-6, with TRBD1 matching over 8 bases. The CDR3 extends over 15 amino acids. V trimming: 6 bases; J trimming: 8 bases; junction bases outside the gene matches: 9.

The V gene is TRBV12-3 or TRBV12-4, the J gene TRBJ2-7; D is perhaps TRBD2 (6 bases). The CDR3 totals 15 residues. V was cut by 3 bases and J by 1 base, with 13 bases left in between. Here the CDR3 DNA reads TGTGCCAGCAGTTTGGGTGGGAGCGGGTCCTACGAGCAGTACTTC. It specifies CASSLGGSGSYEQYF.

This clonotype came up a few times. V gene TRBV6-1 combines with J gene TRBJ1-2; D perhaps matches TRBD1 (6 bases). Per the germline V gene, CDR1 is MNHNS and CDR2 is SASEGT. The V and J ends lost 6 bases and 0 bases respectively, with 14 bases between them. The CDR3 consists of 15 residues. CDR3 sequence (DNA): TGTGCCAGCAGGGGTTGGGACACCCCTAACTATGGCTACACCTTC. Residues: CASRGWDTPNYGYTF.

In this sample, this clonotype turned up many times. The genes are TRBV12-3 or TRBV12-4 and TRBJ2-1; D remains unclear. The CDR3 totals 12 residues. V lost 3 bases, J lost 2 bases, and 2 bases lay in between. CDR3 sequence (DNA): TGTGCCAGCAGTTTGCCCTACAATGAGCAGTTCTTC. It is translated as CASSLPYNEQFF.

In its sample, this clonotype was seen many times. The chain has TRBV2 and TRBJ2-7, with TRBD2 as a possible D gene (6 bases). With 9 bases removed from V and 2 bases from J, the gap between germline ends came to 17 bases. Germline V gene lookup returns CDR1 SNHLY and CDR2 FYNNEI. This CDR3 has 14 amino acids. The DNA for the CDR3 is TGTGCCAGTGCGTCCATGGGGGGAACCTACGAGCAGTACTTC. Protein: CASASMGGTYEQYF.

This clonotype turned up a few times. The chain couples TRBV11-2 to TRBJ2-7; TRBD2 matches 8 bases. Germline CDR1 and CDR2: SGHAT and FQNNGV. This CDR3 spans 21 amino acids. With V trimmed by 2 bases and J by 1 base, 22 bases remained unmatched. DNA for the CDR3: TGTGCCAGCAGCTTATTTTGGTCGAGTAGGGGCCTACTAGCGGAATCCTACGAGCAGTACTTC. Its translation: CASSLFWSSRGLLAESYEQYF.

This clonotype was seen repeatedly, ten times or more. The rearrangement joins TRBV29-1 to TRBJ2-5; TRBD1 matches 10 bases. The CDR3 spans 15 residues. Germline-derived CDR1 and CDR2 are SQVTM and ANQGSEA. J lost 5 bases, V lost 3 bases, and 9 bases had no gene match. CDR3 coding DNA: TGCAGCGTTGACCCCGGGACAGGGGTCATCGAGACCCAGTACTTC. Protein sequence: CSVDPGTGVIETQYF.

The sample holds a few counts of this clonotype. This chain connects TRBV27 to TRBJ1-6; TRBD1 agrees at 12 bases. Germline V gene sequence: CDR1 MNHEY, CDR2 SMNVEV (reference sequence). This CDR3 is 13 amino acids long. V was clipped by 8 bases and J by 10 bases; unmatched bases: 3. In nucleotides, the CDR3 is TGTGCCAGCGCGGGACAGGGGGCCTCACCCCTCCACTTT. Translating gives CASAGQGASPLHF.

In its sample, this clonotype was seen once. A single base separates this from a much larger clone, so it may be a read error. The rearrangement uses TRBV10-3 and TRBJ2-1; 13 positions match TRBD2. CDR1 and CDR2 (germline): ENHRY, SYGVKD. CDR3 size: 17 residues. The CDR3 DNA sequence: TGTCCCATCAGCCTAGATGGCGGGACTAGCGGGAACAATGAGCAGTTCTTC. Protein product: CPISLDGGTSGNNEQFF.

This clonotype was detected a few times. For the CDR3, the DNA is TGTGCCACCGGACAGGCCGGGGAGCAGTACTTC. Its protein is CATGQAGEQYF. This chain links TRBV24-1 with TRBJ2-7, with 7 bases fitting TRBD1. This CDR3 comprises 11 residues. V shed 9 bases, J shed 7 bases, and the junction held 5 bases outside the gene matches. CDR1 is KGHDR and CDR2 is SFDVKD in the germline V gene.

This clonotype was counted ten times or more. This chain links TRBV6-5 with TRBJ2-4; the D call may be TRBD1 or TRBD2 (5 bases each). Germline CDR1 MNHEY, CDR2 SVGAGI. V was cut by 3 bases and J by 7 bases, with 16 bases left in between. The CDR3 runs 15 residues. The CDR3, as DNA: TGTGCCAGCAGTTATGACAGCCGTCGAGGGAACATTCAGTACTTC. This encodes CASSYDSRRGNIQYF.

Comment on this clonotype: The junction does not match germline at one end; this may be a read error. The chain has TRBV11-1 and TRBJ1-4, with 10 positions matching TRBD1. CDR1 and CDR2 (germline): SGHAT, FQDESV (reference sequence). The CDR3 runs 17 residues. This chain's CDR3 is CASSLVGTGATNEKLFF. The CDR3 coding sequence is TGCGCCAGCAGCTTGGTTGGGACAGGGGCAACTAATGAAAAACTGTTTTTT.